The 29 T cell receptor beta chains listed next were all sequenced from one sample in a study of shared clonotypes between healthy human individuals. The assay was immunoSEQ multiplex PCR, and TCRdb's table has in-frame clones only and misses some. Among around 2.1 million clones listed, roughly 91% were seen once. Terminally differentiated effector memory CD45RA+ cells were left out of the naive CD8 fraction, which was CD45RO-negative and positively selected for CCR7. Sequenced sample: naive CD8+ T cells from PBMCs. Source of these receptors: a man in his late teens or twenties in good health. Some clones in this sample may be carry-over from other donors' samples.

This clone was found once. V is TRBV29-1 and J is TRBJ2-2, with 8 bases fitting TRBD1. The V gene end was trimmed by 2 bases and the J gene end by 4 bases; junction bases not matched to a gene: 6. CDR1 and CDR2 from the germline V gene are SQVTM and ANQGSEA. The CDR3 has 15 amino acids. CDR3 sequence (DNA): TGCAGCGTTGAACGGACAGGGCGGAGCACCGGGGAGCTGTTTTTT. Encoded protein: CSVERTGRSTGELFF.

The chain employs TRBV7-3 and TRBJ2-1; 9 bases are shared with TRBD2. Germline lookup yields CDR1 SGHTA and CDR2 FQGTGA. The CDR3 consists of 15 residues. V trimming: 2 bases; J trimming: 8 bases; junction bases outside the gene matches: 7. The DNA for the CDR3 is TGTGCCAGCAGCTTAGGTTCTAGCGGGGTTGATGAGCAGTTCTTC. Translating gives CASSLGSSGVDEQFF.

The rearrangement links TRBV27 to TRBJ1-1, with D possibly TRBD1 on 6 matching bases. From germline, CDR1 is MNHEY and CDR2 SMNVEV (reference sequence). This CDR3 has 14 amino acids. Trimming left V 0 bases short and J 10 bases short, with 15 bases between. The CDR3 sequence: CASSLSPGGRGAFF. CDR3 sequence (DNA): TGTGCCAGCAGTTTATCGCCGGGGGGGCGCGGAGCTTTCTTT.

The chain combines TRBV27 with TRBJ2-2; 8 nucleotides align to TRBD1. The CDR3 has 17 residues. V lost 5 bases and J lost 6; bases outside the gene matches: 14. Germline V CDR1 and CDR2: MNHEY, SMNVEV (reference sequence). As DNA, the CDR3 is TGTGCCAGCAGTACCGGGACAGGCGATAGGGGAGCCGGGGAGCTGTTTTTT. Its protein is CASSTGTGDRGAGELFF.

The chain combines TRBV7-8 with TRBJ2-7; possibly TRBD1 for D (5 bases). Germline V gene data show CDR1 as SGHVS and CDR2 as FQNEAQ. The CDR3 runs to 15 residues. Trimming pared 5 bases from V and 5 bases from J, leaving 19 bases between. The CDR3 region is CASSDVQGGLDEQYF. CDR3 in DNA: TGTGCCAGCAGCGACGTTCAGGGTGGGCTGGACGAGCAGTACTTC. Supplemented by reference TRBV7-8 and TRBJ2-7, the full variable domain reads GAGVSQSPRYKVAKRGQDVALRCDPISGHVSLFWYQQALGQGPEFLTYFQNEAQLDKSGLPSDRFFAERPEGSVSTLKIQRTQQEDSAVYLCASSDVQGGLDEQYFGPGTRLTVT.

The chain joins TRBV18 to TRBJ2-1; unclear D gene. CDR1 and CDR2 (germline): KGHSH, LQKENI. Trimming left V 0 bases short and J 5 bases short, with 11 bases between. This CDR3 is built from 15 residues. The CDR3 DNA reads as TGTGCCAGCTCACCACCGGCAGTTTTCCACAATGAGCAGTTCTTC. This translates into CASSPPAVFHNEQFF.

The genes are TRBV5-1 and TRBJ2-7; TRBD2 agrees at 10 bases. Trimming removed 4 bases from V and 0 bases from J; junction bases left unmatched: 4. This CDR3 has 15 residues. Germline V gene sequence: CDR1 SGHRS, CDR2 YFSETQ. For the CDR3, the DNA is TGCGCCAGCAGCGCAGGACTAGCGGCCTCCTACGAGCAGTACTTC. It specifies CASSAGLAASYEQYF.

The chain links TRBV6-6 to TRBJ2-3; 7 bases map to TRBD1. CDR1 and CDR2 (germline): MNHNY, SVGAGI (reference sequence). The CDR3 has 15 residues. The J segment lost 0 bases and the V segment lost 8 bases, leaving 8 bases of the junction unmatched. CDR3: CASGWGTASTDTQYF. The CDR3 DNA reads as TGTGCCAGCGGGTGGGGGACAGCTAGCACAGATACGCAGTATTTT.

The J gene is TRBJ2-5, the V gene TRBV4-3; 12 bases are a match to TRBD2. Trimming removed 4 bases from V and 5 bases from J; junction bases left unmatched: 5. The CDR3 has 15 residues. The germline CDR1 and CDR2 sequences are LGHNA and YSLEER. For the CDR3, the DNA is TGCGCCAGCAGCCCTAGCGGGAGGGCATGGGAGACCCAGTACTTC. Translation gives CASSPSGRAWETQYF.

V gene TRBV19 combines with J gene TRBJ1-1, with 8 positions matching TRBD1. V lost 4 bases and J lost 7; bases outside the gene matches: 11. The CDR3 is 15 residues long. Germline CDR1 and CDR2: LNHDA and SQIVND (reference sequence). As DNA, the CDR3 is TGTGCCAGTAGTACGCCCGGACAGGGAGACATTGAAGCTTTCTTT. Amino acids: CASSTPGQGDIEAFF.

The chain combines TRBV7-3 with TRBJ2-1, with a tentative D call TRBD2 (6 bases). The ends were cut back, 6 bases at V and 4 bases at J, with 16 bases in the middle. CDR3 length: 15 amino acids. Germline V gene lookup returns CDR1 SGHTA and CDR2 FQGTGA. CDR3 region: CASSLGGYLYNEQFF. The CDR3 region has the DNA TGTGCCAGCAGTCTGGGAGGTTACCTTTACAATGAGCAGTTCTTC.

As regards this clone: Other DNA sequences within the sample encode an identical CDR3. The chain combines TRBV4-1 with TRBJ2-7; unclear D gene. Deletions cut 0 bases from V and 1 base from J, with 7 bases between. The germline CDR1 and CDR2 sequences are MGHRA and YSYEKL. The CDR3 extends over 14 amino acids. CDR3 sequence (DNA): TGCGCCAGCAGCCAAGATTCCTTTTCCTACGAGCAGTACTTC. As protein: CASSQDSFSYEQYF.

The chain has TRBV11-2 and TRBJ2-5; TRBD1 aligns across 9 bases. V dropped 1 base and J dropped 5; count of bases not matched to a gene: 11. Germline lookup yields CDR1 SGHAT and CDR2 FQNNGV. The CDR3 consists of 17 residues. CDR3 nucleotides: TGTGCCAGCAGCTTAGGATACCGGACAGGGGCCGGGGAGACCCAGTACTTC. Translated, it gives CASSLGYRTGAGETQYF.

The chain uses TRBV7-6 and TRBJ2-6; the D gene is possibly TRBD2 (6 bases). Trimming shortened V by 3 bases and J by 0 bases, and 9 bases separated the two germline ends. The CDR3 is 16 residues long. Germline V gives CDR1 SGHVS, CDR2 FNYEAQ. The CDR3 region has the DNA TGTGCCAGCAGCTTTGGGACTGGCTCTGGGGCCAACGTCCTGACTTTC. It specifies CASSFGTGSGANVLTF.

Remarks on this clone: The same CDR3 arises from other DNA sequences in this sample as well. CDR3 amino acids: CASSAGQGAYEQYF. The DNA of the CDR3 is TGTGCCAGCAGTGCGGGACAGGGAGCCTACGAGCAGTACTTC. This chain uses TRBV27 with TRBJ2-7; the match to TRBD1 covers 9 bases. There are 14 residues in the CDR3. Looked up from germline, CDR1 is MNHEY and CDR2 is SMNVEV (reference sequence). The trim removed 5 bases at V and 2 bases at J, leaving 4 bases unmatched.

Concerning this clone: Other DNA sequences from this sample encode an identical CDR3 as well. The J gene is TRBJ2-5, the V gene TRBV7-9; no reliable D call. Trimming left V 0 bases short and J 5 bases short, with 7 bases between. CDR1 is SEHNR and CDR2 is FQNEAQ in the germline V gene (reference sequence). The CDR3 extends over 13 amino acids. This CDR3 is CASSLAGRETQYF. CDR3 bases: TGTGCCAGCAGCTTAGCCGGGCGGGAGACCCAGTACTTC. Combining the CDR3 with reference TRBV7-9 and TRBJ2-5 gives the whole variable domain DTGVSQNPRHKITKRGQNVTFRCDPISEHNRLYWYRQTLGQGPEFLTYFQNEAQLEKSRLLSDRFSAERPKGSFSTLEIQRTEQGDSAMYLCASSLAGRETQYFGPGTRLLVL.

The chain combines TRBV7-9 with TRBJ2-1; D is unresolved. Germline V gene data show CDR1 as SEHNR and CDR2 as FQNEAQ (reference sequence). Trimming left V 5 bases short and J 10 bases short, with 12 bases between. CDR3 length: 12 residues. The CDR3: CASSPLEWEQFF. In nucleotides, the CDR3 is TGTGCCAGCAGCCCCCTGGAGTGGGAGCAGTTCTTC. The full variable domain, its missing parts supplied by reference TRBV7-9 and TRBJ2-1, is DTGVSQNPRHKITKRGQNVTFRCDPISEHNRLYWYRQTLGQGPEFLTYFQNEAQLEKSRLLSDRFSAERPKGSFSTLEIQRTEQGDSAMYLCASSPLEWEQFFGPGTRLTVL.

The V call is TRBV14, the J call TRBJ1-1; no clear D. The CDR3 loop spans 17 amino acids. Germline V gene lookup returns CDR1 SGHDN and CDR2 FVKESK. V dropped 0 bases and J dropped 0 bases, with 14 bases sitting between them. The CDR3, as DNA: TGTGCCAGCAGCCAAGATCTACGGACGGAGGTGAACACTGAAGCTTTCTTT. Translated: CASSQDLRTEVNTEAFF. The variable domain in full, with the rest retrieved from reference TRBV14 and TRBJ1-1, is EAGVTQFPSHSVIEKGQTVTLRCDPISGHDNLYWYRRVMGKEIKFLLHFVKESKQDESGMPNNRFLAERTGGTYSTLKVQPAELEDSGVYFCASSQDLRTEVNTEAFFGQGTRLTVV.

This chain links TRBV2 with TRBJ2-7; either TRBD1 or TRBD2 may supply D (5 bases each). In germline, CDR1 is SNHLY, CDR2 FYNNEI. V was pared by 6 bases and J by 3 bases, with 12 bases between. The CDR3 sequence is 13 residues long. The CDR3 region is CASSPGTDYEQYF. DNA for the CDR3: TGTGCCAGCAGCCCCGGGACGGACTACGAGCAGTACTTC.

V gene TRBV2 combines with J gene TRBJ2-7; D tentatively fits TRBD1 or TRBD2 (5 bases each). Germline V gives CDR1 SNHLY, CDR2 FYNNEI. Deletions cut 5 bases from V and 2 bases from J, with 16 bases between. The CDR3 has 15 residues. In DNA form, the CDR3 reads TGTGCCAGCAGTCCGGGACGGATCCCAACCTACGAGCAGTACTTC. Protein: CASSPGRIPTYEQYF.

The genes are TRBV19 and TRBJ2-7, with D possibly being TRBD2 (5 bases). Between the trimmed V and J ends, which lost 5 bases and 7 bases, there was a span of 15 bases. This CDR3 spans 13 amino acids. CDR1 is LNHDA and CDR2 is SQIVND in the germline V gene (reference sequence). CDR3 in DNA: TGTGCCAGTAGTGTCCGAGGGCCGGGGGAGCAGTACTTC. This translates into CASSVRGPGEQYF.

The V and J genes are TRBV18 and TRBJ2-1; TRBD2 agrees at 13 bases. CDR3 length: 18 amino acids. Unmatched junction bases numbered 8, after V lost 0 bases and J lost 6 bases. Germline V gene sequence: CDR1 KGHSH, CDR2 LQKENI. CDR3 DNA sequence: TGTGCCAGCTCACCACCTAGTGCGGGACTAGCGGGATTCAATGAGCAGTTCTTC. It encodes CASSPPSAGLAGFNEQFF. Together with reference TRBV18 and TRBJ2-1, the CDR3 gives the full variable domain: NAGVMQNPRHLVRRRGQEARLRCSPMKGHSHVYWYRQLPEEGLKFMVYLQKENIIDESGMPKERFSAEFPKEGPSILRIQQVVRGDSAAYFCASSPPSAGLAGFNEQFFGPGTRLTVL.

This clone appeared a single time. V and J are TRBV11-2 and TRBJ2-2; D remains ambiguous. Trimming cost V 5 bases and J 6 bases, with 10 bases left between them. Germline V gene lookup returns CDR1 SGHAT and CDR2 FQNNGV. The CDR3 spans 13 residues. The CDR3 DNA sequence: TGTGCCAGCAGCCGCGGATTGTCCGGGGAGCTGTTTTTT. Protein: CASSRGLSGELFF.

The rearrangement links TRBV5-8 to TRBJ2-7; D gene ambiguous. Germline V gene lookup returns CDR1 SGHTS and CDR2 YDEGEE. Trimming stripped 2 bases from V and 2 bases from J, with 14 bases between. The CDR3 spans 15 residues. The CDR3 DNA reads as TGTGCCAGCAGCTTAGAGGCAGGCTTAGCCTACGAGCAGTACTTC. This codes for CASSLEAGLAYEQYF.

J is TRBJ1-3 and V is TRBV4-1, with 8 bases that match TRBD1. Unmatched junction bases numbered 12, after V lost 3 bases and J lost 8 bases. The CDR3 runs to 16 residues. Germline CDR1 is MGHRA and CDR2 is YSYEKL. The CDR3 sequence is CASSHSLDRVTDTIYF. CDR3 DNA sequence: TGCGCCAGCAGCCACTCCTTGGACAGGGTAACAGACACCATATATTTT.

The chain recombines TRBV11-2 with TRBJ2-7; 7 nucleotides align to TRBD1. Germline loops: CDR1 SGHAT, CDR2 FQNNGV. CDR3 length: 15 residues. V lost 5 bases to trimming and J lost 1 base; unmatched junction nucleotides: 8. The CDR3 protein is CASSGRQGQSYEQYF. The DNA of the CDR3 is TGTGCCAGCAGCGGGCGGCAGGGACAGTCCTACGAGCAGTACTTC.

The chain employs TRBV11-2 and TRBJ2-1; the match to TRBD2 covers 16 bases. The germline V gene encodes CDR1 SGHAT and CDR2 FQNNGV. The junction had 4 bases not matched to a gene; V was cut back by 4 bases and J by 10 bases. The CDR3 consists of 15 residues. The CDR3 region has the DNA TGTGCCAGCAGCTCGGGACTAGCGGGAGGGCAGGAGCAGTTCTTC. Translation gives CASSSGLAGGQEQFF. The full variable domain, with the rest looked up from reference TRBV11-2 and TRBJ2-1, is EAGVAQSPRYKIIEKRQSVAFWCNPISGHATLYWYQQILGQGPKLLIQFQNNGVVDDSQLPKDRFSAERLKGVDSTLKIQPAKLEDSAVYLCASSSGLAGGQEQFFGPGTRLTVL.

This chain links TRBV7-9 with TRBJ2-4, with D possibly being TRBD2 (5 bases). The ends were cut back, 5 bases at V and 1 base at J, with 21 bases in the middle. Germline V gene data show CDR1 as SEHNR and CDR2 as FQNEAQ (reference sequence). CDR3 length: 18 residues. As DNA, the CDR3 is TGTGCCAGCAGCCGACCCCCTCTGGGAGCGGAGGCCAAAAACATTCAGTACTTC. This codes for CASSRPPLGAEAKNIQYF.

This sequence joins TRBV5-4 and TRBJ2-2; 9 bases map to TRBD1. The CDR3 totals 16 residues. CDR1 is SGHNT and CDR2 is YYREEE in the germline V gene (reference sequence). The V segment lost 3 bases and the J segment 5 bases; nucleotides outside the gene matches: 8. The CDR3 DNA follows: TGTGCCAGCAGCTCCGGGACAGGGCTTTTAACCGGGGAGCTGTTTTTT. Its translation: CASSSGTGLLTGELFF.